A single T cell receptor (beta chain) is shown here with its context. This clonotype showed up many times. Its antigen target is currently unknown. No base qualities exist here, and no much larger clone lies one base off it. Hyperthyroidism was defined as stable when no progression to ophthalmopathy occurred within 18 months of follow-up. Patients with hyperthyroidism were aged 18 to 65 years, had been newly diagnosed, and had a disease duration of less than 2 months. Anyone with other autoimmune diseases, uncontrolled infections, pregnancy or lactation was excluded from the study. Clinical symptoms, serum thyroxine, TRAb, thyroid ultrasound and orbital computed tomography were used for diagnosis. PBMCs were isolated from about 9.1 ml of fresh peripheral blood by Ficoll-Paque density gradient centrifugation. Total RNA was extracted with Trizol reagent and quality-checked on an Agilent 2100 Bioanalyzer.

The data were obtained in a study of Graves' ophthalmopathy and Graves' hyperthyroidism (dated by TCRdb to 2016 to 2019). General notes on the study: Peripheral blood was collected at initial diagnosis, before any treatment. After sampling, hyperthyroidism patients received methimazole starting at 30 mg daily, and ophthalmopathy patients received high-dose intravenous methylprednisolone. In total, approximately 140 blood samples were TCR-sequenced: approximately 42 ophthalmopathy, approximately 75 hyperthyroidism and roughly 17 hyperthyroidism-to-ophthalmopathy patients. T-cell repertoires of thyroid tissue and blood were compared in more than five hyperthyroidism patients. To explore V-J signatures that distinguish ophthalmopathy from hyperthyroidism, a discovery set of 90 to 100 patients was enrolled, made up of some 41 with ophthalmopathy and roughly 55 with stable hyperthyroidism. To tell Graves' ophthalmopathy apart from Graves' hyperthyroidism, and to predict which patients would progress to ophthalmopathy, the study relied on TCR beta repertoire signatures. The roughly 100 discovery patients were randomly split 7:3 into training and test sets. The independent validation cohort included about 19 hyperthyroidism patients plus 17 patients who later progressed from hyperthyroidism to ophthalmopathy.

Summary of the overall study and its limitations: In validation, the model predicted ophthalmopathy progression with less than 71% sensitivity and approximately 72% specificity; 12 predicted patients were CT-confirmed with GO in a median of approximately six months. In cross-validation, the 13-signature model distinguished ophthalmopathy from stable hyperthyroidism with roughly 90% sensitivity and just under 84% specificity, and in the test set the corresponding values were about 80% and 75%. Most expanded thyroid clonotypes with frequency above 0.001 were also detected in blood, suggesting blood repertoires may reflect the thyroid immune response. No statistical method was used to predetermine the sample size, and group allocation was not hidden from the investigators.

For repertoire sequencing, TCR beta CDR3 regions were amplified from RNA transcripts. The first round was an RT-PCR using HTBI primers with the Qiagen OneStep RT-PCR kit, and this first round was followed by a second-round multiplex PCR, then size selection and purification. Libraries were sequenced paired-end with 100 bp reads on an Illumina HiSeq2000. Concerning the study's data processing: SOAPnuke was used to process the reads, throwing out any read that had adapters, had uncalled bases, had a mean Phred below 15, or lacked an exact constant-primer or identifier match. High-quality paired reads were merged with COPE v1.2.5. Each unique nucleotide sequence was treated as a clonotype, and MiTCR v1.1 was used to align the clonotypes to the IMGT TRB V, D and J references. The analysis was limited to V-J combinations with a frequency above 0.0001, which together covered 99.2% of the repertoires. A TCR clonal expansion and chaos score per V-J combination was defined as the ratio of F50 clonal expansion to chaos observed in the TCRdist matrix. Welch's t-statistics and random forest were used to narrow the features down to more than 10 V-J combinations, which were then fed into a naive Bayes classifier. The similarity between thyroid and blood repertoires was quantified using the Morisita-Horn index. The public reads were reanalyzed by TCRdb: fastp trimming at Q25, MiXCR alignment, in-frame beta chains only. Rows matching on CDR3 protein sequence are summarized as one entry with the most common DNA and genes. TCRdb, not the original authors, processed these V and J calls. Within this sample are hundreds of thousands of distinct CDR3 sequences, with approximately 22% of them counted one time only. The ten largest clones take up around 6.5% of the sample.

Its CDR3 holds 14 amino acids, cysteine through phenylalanine. Here the CDR3 DNA is all that survives: 42 bases in frame from base 1. Here V drops 4 bases and J drops 3 bases, and the junction holds 5 bases not matched to any gene. The germline V gene (reference sequence) yields DFQATT for CDR1 and SNEGSKA for CDR2. The receptor was derived from a woman under 30 with stable Graves' hyperthyroidism. Some clones in this sample may be carry-over from other donors' samples. Donor details come from another sample of the same person, matched by shared clones. Sequencing input: peripheral blood. The sequence joins TRBV20-1 to TRBJ2-2, with 7 bases in between that match TRBD1. The CDR3 has the sequence CSANSQGDTGELFF. The DNA sequence is TGCAGTGCTAACTCGCAGGGGGACACCGGGGAGCTGTTTTTT.